Listed here are 14 T cell receptor beta chains from one sample, sequenced in a study of T cell responses to AZD1222 COVID-19 vaccine. Only in-frame clones appear in the TCRdb table, and some are missing; sequencing was by immunoSEQ multiplex PCR. The sample includes 200,000 to 250,000 clones, roughly 94% of them seen just once. Sample: peripheral blood, taken 28 days after the second dose of the MenACWY control vaccine. Source of these receptors: an adult who received the MenACWY meningococcal vaccine as a control.

The chain is built from TRBV29-1 and TRBJ2-2; 8 bases align to TRBD2. Germline V CDR1 and CDR2: SQVTM, ANQGSEA. J lost 4 bases, V lost 5 bases, and 6 bases had no gene match. This CDR3 region has 14 residues. The DNA for the CDR3 is TGCAGCGTTCAAACGGGAGGGTTCACCGGGGAGCTGTTTTTT. Protein product: CSVQTGGFTGELFF.

This chain connects TRBV5-1 to TRBJ1-1, with D possibly matching TRBD1 (6 bases). In germline, CDR1 is SGHRS, CDR2 YFSETQ. The V gene lost 4 bases and the J gene lost 3 bases, with 13 bases spanning the gap. This CDR3 region has 14 residues. CDR3 in DNA: TGCGCCAGCAGCCAGGGACAAGCGGACACTGAAGCTTTCTTT. Translated: CASSQGQADTEAFF.

The V gene is TRBV3-1 (or the pseudogene TRBV3-2), the J gene TRBJ1-4; 8 nucleotides align to TRBD1. V trimming: 1 base; J trimming: 0 bases; junction bases outside the gene matches: 4. This CDR3 region has 17 residues. CDR1 LGHDT and CDR2 YNNKEL come from the germline V gene (reference sequence). CDR3 residues: CASSQGQGIATNEKLFF. The CDR3 DNA is TGTGCCAGCAGCCAAGGACAGGGGATTGCAACTAATGAAAAACTGTTTTTT.

The rearrangement links TRBV28 to TRBJ1-2, with TRBD1 as a possible D gene (5 bases). This CDR3 is built from 15 residues. Germline V CDR1 and CDR2: MDHEN, SYDVKM. Trimming stripped 3 bases from V and 4 bases from J, with 15 bases between. DNA for the CDR3: TGTGCCAGCAGTTTGGCACAGGAGATCCCCTATGGCTACACCTTC. Its translation is CASSLAQEIPYGYTF.

This chain connects TRBV19 to TRBJ2-7, with D perhaps given as TRBD1 or TRBD2 (6 bases each). The germline V gene has CDR1 LNHDA and CDR2 SQIVND (reference sequence). V lost 5 bases and J lost 4, with 18 bases in between. The CDR3 covers 15 residues. CDR3 in amino acids: CASSVEGGESYEQYF. CDR3 bases: TGTGCCAGTAGTGTCGAGGGGGGCGAATCTTACGAGCAGTACTTC.

This chain connects TRBV30 to TRBJ1-6, with D unclear. Per the germline V gene, CDR1 is GTSNPN and CDR2 is SVGIG (reference sequence). The CDR3 spans 14 residues. With 0 bases removed from V and 9 bases from J, the gap between germline ends came to 12 bases. CDR3 sequence (DNA): TGTGCCTGGAGTGTACTCCGCCTGAGTTCACCCCTCCACTTT. This codes for CAWSVLRLSSPLHF.

The chain employs TRBV5-1 and TRBJ2-4, with no clear D. The V end lost 2 bases, the J end lost 1 base, and 10 bases lay between the germline ends. Germline V gives CDR1 SGHRS, CDR2 YFSETQ. This CDR3 spans 15 amino acids. The CDR3 DNA sequence: TGCGCCAGCAGCTTACCCCTCGACGCCAAAAACATTCAGTACTTC. This encodes CASSLPLDAKNIQYF.

J is TRBJ1-1 and V is TRBV15; a weak D match, TRBD1 (5 bases). The CDR3 totals 15 residues. CDR1 and CDR2 (germline): LNHNV, YYDKDF (reference sequence). Between the trimmed V and J ends, which lost 0 bases and 4 bases, there was a span of 12 bases. The DNA for the CDR3 is TGTGCCACCAGCAGAGACCCATCGGGGGTCACTGAAGCTTTCTTT. Translation gives CATSRDPSGVTEAFF.

This chain uses TRBV9 with TRBJ1-4; unclear D gene. From germline, CDR1 is SGDLS and CDR2 YYNGEE. The CDR3 is made up of 15 amino acids. V was cut by 2 bases and J by 3 bases, with 11 bases left in between. The CDR3 sequence is CASSVSGRPNEKLFF. In DNA, the CDR3 is TGTGCCAGCAGCGTTAGTGGCAGACCTAATGAAAAACTGTTTTTT.

The V and J genes are TRBV15 and TRBJ1-1, with 8 bases that match TRBD1. Germline CDR1 LNHNV, CDR2 YYDKDF (reference sequence). The CDR3 spans 14 residues. V lost 5 bases and J lost 5; bases outside the gene matches: 7. CDR3 loop: CATSPGQGRTEAFF. In DNA, the CDR3 is TGTGCCACCAGCCCTGGACAGGGAAGGACTGAAGCTTTCTTT. Full variable domain (rest looked up from reference TRBV15 and TRBJ1-1): DAMVIQNPRYQVTQFGKPVTLSCSQTLNHNVMYWYQQKSSQAPKLLFHYYDKDFNNEADTPDNFQSRRPNTSFCFLDIRSPGLGDTAMYLCATSPGQGRTEAFFGQGTRLTVV.

The chain combines TRBV6-5 with TRBJ1-2; D unresolved. The germline V and J ends were trimmed by 8 bases and 3 bases, with 13 bases remaining between them. The CDR3 is 13 amino acids. Per the germline V gene, CDR1 is MNHEY and CDR2 is SVGAGI. CDR3 sequence (DNA): TGTGCCAGCCGCGAGGGCAGTTACTATGGCTACACCTTC. Residues: CASREGSYYGYTF.

The chain carries TRBV7-9 and TRBJ2-5; TRBD1 is a possible D gene (6 bases). Trimming cost V 1 base and J 3 bases, with 6 bases left between them. Looked up from germline, CDR1 is SEHNR and CDR2 is FQNEAQ (reference sequence). This CDR3 is built from 13 residues. In nucleotides, the CDR3 is TGTGCCAGCAGCTTAGGGACAGAAGAGACCCAGTACTTC. Residues: CASSLGTEETQYF.

The rearrangement joins TRBV28 to TRBJ1-3; D may be TRBD1 (6 bases). The CDR3 sequence is 17 residues long. Germline values: CDR1 MDHEN, CDR2 SYDVKM. The V end lost 3 bases, the J end lost 7 bases, and 22 bases lay between the germline ends. CDR3: CASSLAQGLSVWNTIYF. CDR3 DNA: TGTGCCAGCAGTTTGGCGCAGGGGCTTTCGGTGTGGAACACCATATATTTT. Filled out from reference TRBV28 and TRBJ1-3, the complete variable domain reads DVKVTQSSRYLVKRTGEKVFLECVQDMDHENMFWYRQDPGLGLRLIYFSYDVKMKEKGDIPEGYSVSREKKERFSLILESASTNQTSMYLCASSLAQGLSVWNTIYFGEGSWLTVV.

The chain recombines TRBV28 with TRBJ2-2; TRBD2 agrees at 10 bases. After removal of 10 bases from V and 3 bases from J, the junction contained 2 bases not matched to a gene. This CDR3 comprises 13 residues. Germline V gives CDR1 MDHEN, CDR2 SYDVKM. For the CDR3, the DNA is TGTGCCATTAGCGGGAGGCACACCGGGGAGCTGTTTTTT. Amino acid sequence: CAISGRHTGELFF.